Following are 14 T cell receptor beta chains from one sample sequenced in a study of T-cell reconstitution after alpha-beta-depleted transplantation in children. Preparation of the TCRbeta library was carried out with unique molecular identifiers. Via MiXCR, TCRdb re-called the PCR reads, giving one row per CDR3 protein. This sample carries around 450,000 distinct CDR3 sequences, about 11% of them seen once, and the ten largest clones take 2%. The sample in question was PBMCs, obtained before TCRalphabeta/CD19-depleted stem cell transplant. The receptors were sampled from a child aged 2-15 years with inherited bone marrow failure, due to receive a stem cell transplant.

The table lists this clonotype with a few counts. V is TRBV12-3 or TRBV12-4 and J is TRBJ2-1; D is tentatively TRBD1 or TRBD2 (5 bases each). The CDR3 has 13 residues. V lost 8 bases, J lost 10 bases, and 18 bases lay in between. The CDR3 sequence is CASARGQGREQFF. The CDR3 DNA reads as TGTGCCAGCGCCCGAGGCCAGGGACGAGAGCAGTTCTTC.

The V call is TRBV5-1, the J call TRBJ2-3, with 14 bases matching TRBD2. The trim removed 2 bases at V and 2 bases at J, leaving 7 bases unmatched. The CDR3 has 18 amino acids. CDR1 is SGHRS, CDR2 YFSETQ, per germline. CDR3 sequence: CASSFLGTSGRFTDTQYF. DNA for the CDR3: TGCGCCAGCAGCTTCTTGGGGACTAGCGGGAGATTCACAGATACGCAGTATTTT.

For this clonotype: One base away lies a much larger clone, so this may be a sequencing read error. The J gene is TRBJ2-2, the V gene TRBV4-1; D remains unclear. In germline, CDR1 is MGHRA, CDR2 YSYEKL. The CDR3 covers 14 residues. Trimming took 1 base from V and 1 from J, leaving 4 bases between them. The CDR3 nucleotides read TGCGCCAGCAGCCAAGCGGAGAACACCGGGGAGCTGTTTTTT. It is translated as CASSQAENTGELFF.

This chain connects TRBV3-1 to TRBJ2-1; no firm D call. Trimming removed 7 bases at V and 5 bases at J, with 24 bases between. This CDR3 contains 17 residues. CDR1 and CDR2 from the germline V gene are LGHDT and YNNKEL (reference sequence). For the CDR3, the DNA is TGTGCCAGCACCCCTAGGAAGGAACCGGGTCTCCACAATGAGCAGTTCTTC. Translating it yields CASTPRKEPGLHNEQFF.

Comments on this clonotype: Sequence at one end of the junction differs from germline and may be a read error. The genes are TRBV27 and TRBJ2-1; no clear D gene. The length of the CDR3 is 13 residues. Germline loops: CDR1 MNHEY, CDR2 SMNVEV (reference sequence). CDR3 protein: CAGSLRAANEQFF. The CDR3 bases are TGTGCCGGCAGTTTAAGGGCGGCCAATGAGCAGTTCTTC.

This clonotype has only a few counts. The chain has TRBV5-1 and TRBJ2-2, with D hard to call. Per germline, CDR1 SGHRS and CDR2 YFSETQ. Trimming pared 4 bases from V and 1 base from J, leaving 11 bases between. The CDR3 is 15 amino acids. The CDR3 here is CASSQAGLNTGELFF. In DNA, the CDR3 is TGCGCCAGCAGCCAGGCTGGGTTGAACACCGGGGAGCTGTTTTTT.

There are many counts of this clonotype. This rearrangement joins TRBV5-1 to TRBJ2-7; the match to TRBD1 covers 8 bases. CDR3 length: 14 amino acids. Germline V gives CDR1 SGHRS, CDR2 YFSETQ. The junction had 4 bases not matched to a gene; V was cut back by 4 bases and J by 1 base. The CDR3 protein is CASSIGTGSYEQYF. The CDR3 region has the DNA TGCGCCAGCAGCATCGGGACAGGATCCTACGAGCAGTACTTC.

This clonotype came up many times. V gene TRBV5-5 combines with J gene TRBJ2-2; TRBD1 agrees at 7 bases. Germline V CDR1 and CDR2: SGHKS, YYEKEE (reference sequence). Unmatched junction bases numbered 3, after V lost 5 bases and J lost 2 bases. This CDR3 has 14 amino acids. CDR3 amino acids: CASRRTGNTGELFF. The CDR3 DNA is TGTGCCAGCAGACGGACAGGAAACACCGGGGAGCTGTTTTTT.

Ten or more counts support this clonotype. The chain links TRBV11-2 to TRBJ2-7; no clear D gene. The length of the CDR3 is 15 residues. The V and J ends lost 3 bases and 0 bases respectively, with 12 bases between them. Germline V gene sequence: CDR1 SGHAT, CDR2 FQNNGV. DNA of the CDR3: TGTGCCAGCAGCTTTTTAGGCGGAAACTCCTACGAGCAGTACTTC. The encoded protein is CASSFLGGNSYEQYF.

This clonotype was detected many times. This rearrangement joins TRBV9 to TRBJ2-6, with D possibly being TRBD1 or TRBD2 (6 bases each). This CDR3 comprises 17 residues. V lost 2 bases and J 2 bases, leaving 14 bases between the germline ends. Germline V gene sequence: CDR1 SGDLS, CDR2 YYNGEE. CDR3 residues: CASSVGAWRAGANVLTF. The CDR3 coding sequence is TGTGCCAGCAGCGTGGGGGCTTGGAGGGCTGGGGCCAACGTCCTGACTTTC.

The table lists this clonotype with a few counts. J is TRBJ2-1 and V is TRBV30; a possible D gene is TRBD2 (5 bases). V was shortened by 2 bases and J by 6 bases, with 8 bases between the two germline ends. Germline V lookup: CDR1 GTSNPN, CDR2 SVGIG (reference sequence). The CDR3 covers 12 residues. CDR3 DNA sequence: TGTGCCTGGAGTCCTAGCCCCAATGAGCAGTTCTTC. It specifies CAWSPSPNEQFF. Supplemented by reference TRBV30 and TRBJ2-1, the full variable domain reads SQTIHQWPATLVQPVGSPLSLECTVEGTSNPNLYWYRQAAGRGLQLLFYSVGIGQISSEVPQNLSASRPQDRQFILSSKKLLLSDSGFYLCAWSPSPNEQFFGPGTRLTVL.

For the CDR3, the DNA is TGCAGTGGTCTTTTCCGACAAGAGACCCAGTACTTC. Encoded protein: CSGLFRQETQYF. V is TRBV20-1 and J is TRBJ2-5, with no clear D. The CDR3 is 12 residues long. V lost 7 bases to trimming and J lost 2 bases, with 11 bases between them. Per the germline V gene, CDR1 is DFQATT and CDR2 is SNEGSKA (reference sequence).

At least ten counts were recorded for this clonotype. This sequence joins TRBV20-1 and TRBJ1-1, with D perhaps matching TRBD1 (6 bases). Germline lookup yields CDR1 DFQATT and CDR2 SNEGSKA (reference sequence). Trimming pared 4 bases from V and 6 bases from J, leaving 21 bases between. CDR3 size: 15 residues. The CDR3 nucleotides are TGCAGTGCTAAAAAAGAGGGGGGGGGAAGCCCTGAAGCTTTCTTT. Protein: CSAKKEGGGSPEAFF.

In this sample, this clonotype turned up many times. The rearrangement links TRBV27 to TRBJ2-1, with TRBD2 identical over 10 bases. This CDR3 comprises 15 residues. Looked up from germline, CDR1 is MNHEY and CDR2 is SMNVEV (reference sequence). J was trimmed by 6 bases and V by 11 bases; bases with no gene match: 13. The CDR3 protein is CAPRRASGRPNEQFF. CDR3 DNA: TGTGCCCCAAGGCGAGCTAGCGGGAGACCCAATGAGCAGTTCTTC.